These 25 T cell receptor beta chains share one sample of origin, sequenced in a study of shared clonotypes between healthy human individuals. Only in-frame clones appear in the TCRdb table, and some are missing; sequencing was by immunoSEQ multiplex PCR. The sample yields about 1.5 million clones, 98% seen once. Specimen: naive CD4+ T cells sorted from blood. Subset given: CD45RA+ positively selected. The receptors stem from a man younger than 40 in good health.

This clone was observed a single time. The gene calls are TRBV9 and TRBJ2-1; TRBD2 is a possible D gene (6 bases). The V gene lost 3 bases and the J gene lost 2 bases, with 12 bases spanning the gap. Germline V gene sequence: CDR1 SGDLS, CDR2 YYNGEE. The CDR3 sequence is 15 residues long. The CDR3 spells CASSADYRTYNEQFF. The CDR3 bases are TGTGCCAGCAGCGCGGACTACCGAACCTACAATGAGCAGTTCTTC.

Comment on this clone: Different DNA sequences within this sample yield the same CDR3. The chain recombines TRBV5-1 with TRBJ2-5; D unclear. CDR1 and CDR2 (germline): SGHRS, YFSETQ. CDR3 length equals 14 residues. V shed 0 bases and J shed 5 bases, with 11 bases lying between them. As DNA, the CDR3 is TGCGCCAGCAGCTTGGAAGGGATTGGGGAGACCCAGTACTTC. It specifies CASSLEGIGETQYF. The full variable domain, its missing parts supplied by reference TRBV5-1 and TRBJ2-5, is KAGVTQTPRYLIKTRGQQVTLSCSPISGHRSVSWYQQTPGQGLQFLFEYFSETQRNKGNFPGRFSGRQFSNSRSEMNVSTLELGDSALYLCASSLEGIGETQYFGPGTRLLVL.

J is TRBJ1-5 and V is TRBV19; D remains unclear. Germline CDR1 LNHDA, CDR2 SQIVND (reference sequence). The CDR3 is made up of 13 amino acids. Trimming stripped 1 base from V and 3 bases from J, with 4 bases between. CDR3 DNA: TGTGCCAGTAGTATAGGAGACAATCAGCCCCAGCATTTT. It yields the protein CASSIGDNQPQHF.

The V and J genes are TRBV9 and TRBJ1-3, with no clear D. CDR1 and CDR2 from the germline V gene are SGDLS and YYNGEE. V dropped 0 bases and J dropped 2 bases, with 9 bases sitting between them. The CDR3 totals 15 residues. This CDR3 reads CASSVGTSTGNTIYF. In nucleotides, the CDR3 is TGTGCCAGCAGCGTAGGGACCTCGACTGGAAACACCATATATTTT.

This clone was observed once. This chain links TRBV19 with TRBJ2-2, with 8 bases identical to TRBD1. V was pared by 7 bases and J by 6 bases, with 19 bases of the junction left unmatched. Germline V gene lookup returns CDR1 LNHDA and CDR2 SQIVND (reference sequence). The CDR3 consists of 18 residues. CDR3 sequence: CASKQQGRGRLISGELFF. Here the CDR3 DNA reads TGTGCCAGTAAACAACAGGGCAGGGGGCGCTTAATCTCCGGGGAGCTGTTTTTT.

The genes are TRBV10-3 and TRBJ2-7; perhaps TRBD2 as D (5 bases). The CDR3 is 14 amino acids. Germline values: CDR1 ENHRY, CDR2 SYGVKD. The V gene lost 3 bases and the J gene lost 2 bases, with 11 bases spanning the gap. The CDR3 DNA sequence: TGTGCCATCAGTGAAGGGCTGCGGGCCTACGAGCAGTACTTC. Translation: CAISEGLRAYEQYF.

In regard to this clone: The junction does not match germline at one end; this may be a read error. V and J are TRBV7-7 and TRBJ2-7; 8 bases line up with TRBD1. The CDR3 covers 14 residues. CDR1 and CDR2 (germline): SSHAT, FNYEAQ (reference sequence). This CDR3 reads CASSPDRESHEQYF. The CDR3 bases are TGTGCTAGCAGCCCGGACAGGGAATCCCACGAGCAGTACTTC.

CDR3 coding DNA: TGTGCCAGCAGCCCGGACAGGGTCTATGGCTACACCTTC. Its protein is CASSPDRVYGYTF. The chain has TRBV9 and TRBJ1-2; 8 nucleotides agree with TRBD1. V lost 4 bases to trimming and J lost 4 bases; unmatched junction nucleotides: 3. This CDR3 comprises 13 residues. Germline-derived CDR1 and CDR2 are SGDLS and YYNGEE.

This CDR3 is CSVAQGQLYNEQFF. In DNA form, the CDR3 reads TGCAGCGTCGCCCAGGGACAGTTATACAATGAGCAGTTCTTC. The chain links TRBV29-1 to TRBJ2-1; 7 bases match TRBD1. V shed 6 bases and J 4 bases; nucleotides not matched to a gene: 9. Germline V gives CDR1 SQVTM, CDR2 ANQGSEA. The CDR3 has 14 residues.

To note about this clone: Other DNA sequences within the sample encode an identical CDR3. V is TRBV7-2 and J is TRBJ1-3; D uncertain. The CDR3 covers 15 residues. Germline V gives CDR1 SGHTA, CDR2 FQGNSA. V was cut by 1 base and J by 0 bases, with 7 bases left in between. DNA for the CDR3: TGTGCCAGCAGCTTAGAGGGAGGCTCTGGAAACACCATATATTTT. Its translation is CASSLEGGSGNTIYF.

This clone has only one observation. A junction end diverges from the germline sequence, so it may reflect a read error. The rearrangement uses TRBV7-2 and TRBJ2-7; D not certain. CDR1 is SGHTA, CDR2 FQGNSA, per germline. The CDR3 runs to 12 residues. CDR3 residues: CASSTGRLPQHF. CDR3 coding DNA: TGTGCCAGCAGCACCGGACGCCTCCCCCAACACTTC.

The rearrangement links TRBV7-3 to TRBJ2-1; D is possibly TRBD1 or TRBD2 (5 bases each). Per germline, CDR1 SGHTA and CDR2 FQGTGA. The V end was cut by 5 bases, the J end by 10 bases, with 15 bases between. The CDR3 is 13 amino acids. CDR3 amino acids: CASSRGTQEEQFF. DNA of the CDR3: TGTGCCAGCAGCAGAGGGACGCAGGAGGAGCAGTTCTTC.

CDR3 sequence: CASSLGQNTEAFF. For the CDR3, the DNA is TGTGCCAGTAGCCTGGGGCAGAACACTGAAGCTTTCTTT. The chain combines TRBV19 with TRBJ1-1; TRBD1 is a possible D gene (5 bases). The CDR3 is made up of 13 amino acids. CDR1 and CDR2 (germline): LNHDA, SQIVND (reference sequence). Trimming removed 6 bases from V and 1 base from J, with 9 bases in between.

The chain couples TRBV5-1 to TRBJ2-1; 7 nucleotides match TRBD1. J was trimmed by 5 bases and V by 4 bases; bases with no gene match: 6. The V gene's germline CDR1 is SGHRS and CDR2 YFSETQ. The CDR3 contains 14 residues. This chain's CDR3 is CASSPKGADNEQFF. In DNA form, the CDR3 reads TGCGCCAGCAGCCCGAAGGGGGCGGACAATGAGCAGTTCTTC.

This sequence joins TRBV5-1 and TRBJ2-3; weak D call: TRBD1 (5 bases). The germline V and J ends were trimmed by 0 bases and 10 bases, with 9 bases remaining between them. The CDR3 runs 12 residues. Germline lookup yields CDR1 SGHRS and CDR2 YFSETQ. The CDR3 loop is CASSLVLGPQYF. The DNA of the CDR3 is TGCGCCAGCAGCTTGGTTCTGGGGCCGCAGTATTTT.

This sequence joins TRBV27 and TRBJ2-2; the match to TRBD2 covers 9 bases. Germline CDR1 MNHEY, CDR2 SMNVEV (reference sequence). V shed 1 base, J shed 4 bases, and the junction held 4 bases outside the gene matches. The CDR3 extends over 16 amino acids. The CDR3 nucleotides read TGTGCCAGCAGTTTATGGCTAGCGGGACCCACCGGGGAGCTGTTTTTT. This encodes CASSLWLAGPTGELFF.

This rearrangement joins TRBV5-1 to TRBJ1-1; 10 nucleotides match TRBD1. Germline-derived CDR1 and CDR2 are SGHRS and YFSETQ. The V segment lost 4 bases and the J segment 1 base; nucleotides outside the gene matches: 4. CDR3 length: 15 residues. The CDR3 DNA reads TGCGCCAGCAGCCAAAGGACAGGGGGGAACACTGAAGCTTTCTTT. It codes for CASSQRTGGNTEAFF.

V usage is TRBV5-6 and J usage is TRBJ2-1; the match to TRBD1 covers 8 bases. CDR1 and CDR2 (germline): SGHDT, YYEEEE. V was pared by 7 bases and J by 3 bases, with 9 bases of the junction left unmatched. CDR3 length: 15 residues. CDR3 sequence reads: CASQTQGAFYNEQFF. CDR3 nucleotide sequence: TGTGCCAGCCAAACCCAGGGGGCTTTCTACAATGAGCAGTTCTTC.

The chain is built from TRBV7-2 and TRBJ2-5; D gene ambiguous. CDR1 and CDR2 (germline): SGHTA, FQGNSA. This CDR3 comprises 11 residues. Between the trimmed V and J ends, which lost 2 bases and 9 bases, there was a span of 7 bases. The CDR3 coding sequence is TGTGCCAGCAGCTTATATGGGGCCCAGTACTTC. Protein sequence: CASSLYGAQYF. Based on the CDR3 plus reference TRBV7-2 and TRBJ2-5, the full variable domain is GAGVSQSPSNKVTEKGKDVELRCDPISGHTALYWYRQSLGQGLEFLIYFQGNSAPDKSGLPSDRFSAERTGGSVSTLTIQRTQQEDSAVYLCASSLYGAQYFGPGTRLLVL.

J is TRBJ1-4 and V is TRBV6-6, with TRBD1 matching 7 bases. There are 15 residues in the CDR3. V shed 6 bases and J 8 bases; nucleotides not matched to a gene: 12. CDR1 MNHNY and CDR2 SVGAGI come from the germline V gene (reference sequence). In nucleotides, the CDR3 is TGTGCCAGCAGCTCCACCCAGGGGGGAGAGGAAAAACTGTTTTTT. Translation gives CASSSTQGGEEKLFF.

This sequence joins TRBV28 and TRBJ1-2; 9 bases map to TRBD1. This CDR3 has 14 amino acids. Unmatched junction bases numbered 7, after V lost 5 bases and J lost 6 bases. Germline assignment: CDR1 MDHEN and CDR2 SYDVKM. The CDR3 bases are TGTGCCAGCAGTCCACTGGACAGGGGTAATGGCTACACCTTC. Protein sequence: CASSPLDRGNGYTF.

This chain connects TRBV19 to TRBJ1-1; D not resolved. V lost 4 bases to trimming and J lost 1 base, with 19 bases between them. This CDR3 is 17 amino acids long. Germline-derived CDR1 and CDR2 are LNHDA and SQIVND (reference sequence). The CDR3 is CASSTAWVNEKNTEAFF. The CDR3 DNA is TGTGCCAGTAGTACCGCGTGGGTCAACGAAAAGAACACTGAAGCTTTCTTT.

This clone was recorded once. This chain links TRBV12-5 with TRBJ1-1; no reliable D call. The CDR3 contains 12 residues. CDR1 is LGHNT and CDR2 is FRNRAP in the germline V gene. Trimming stripped 4 bases from V and 5 bases from J, with 8 bases between. CDR3: CASGSGLTEAFF. The CDR3 nucleotides read TGTGCTAGTGGTTCAGGCCTTACTGAAGCTTTCTTT. The whole variable domain, filled in from reference TRBV12-5 and TRBJ1-1, reads DARVTQTPRHKVTEMGQEVTMRCQPILGHNTVFWYRQTMMQGLELLAYFRNRAPLDDSGMPKDRFSAEMPDATLATLKIQPSEPRDSAVYFCASGSGLTEAFFGQGTRLTVV.

The chain has TRBV28 and TRBJ1-1; no reliable D call. The CDR3 has 11 amino acids. V shed 2 bases and J shed 8 bases, with 6 bases lying between them. In germline, CDR1 is MDHEN, CDR2 SYDVKM. The CDR3 coding sequence is TGTGCCAGCAGTTTACGATGGGAAGCTTTCTTT. Its translation is CASSLRWEAFF.

The chain links TRBV9 to TRBJ2-1, with D possibly matching TRBD2 (5 bases). Germline V lookup: CDR1 SGDLS, CDR2 YYNGEE. V was pared by 0 bases and J by 5 bases, with 9 bases between. There are 14 residues in the CDR3. The CDR3 region has the DNA TGTGCCAGCAGCGTAGTCGGGGAAAACAATGAGCAGTTCTTC. Translating gives CASSVVGENNEQFF.